This TCR beta chain derives from a study of T cells in women clearing cervical HPV infection. Clones were sequenced by immunoSEQ multiplex PCR, and TCRdb holds only the in-frame ones, with some missing. This sample's clone table lists approximately 30,000 clones. Prevalent HPV16 infections were excluded; only incident single HPV16 infections included. CDR3 size: 16 residues. In germline, CDR1 is SGHTA, CDR2 FQGNSA. V was clipped by 0 bases and J by 4 bases, with 15 bases between them. Note on this clone: Read coverage stops 3 residues before the CDR3 terminus; the germline J gene supplies the remainder.

The genes are TRBV7-2 and TRBJ2-5; D is possibly TRBD1 (8 bases). This clonotype originated in a woman between 18 and 69 years old with a cervical HPV16 infection that either progressed to CIN3+ or cleared (not recorded which). The sequencing sample was made of blood buffy coat. The DNA read from the CDR3 is TGTGCCAGCAGCTTAGCCCCACAGGGGGGGCCAGAGACC. Translation: CASSLAPQGGPET. The whole CDR3 protein is CASSLAPQGGPETQYF.